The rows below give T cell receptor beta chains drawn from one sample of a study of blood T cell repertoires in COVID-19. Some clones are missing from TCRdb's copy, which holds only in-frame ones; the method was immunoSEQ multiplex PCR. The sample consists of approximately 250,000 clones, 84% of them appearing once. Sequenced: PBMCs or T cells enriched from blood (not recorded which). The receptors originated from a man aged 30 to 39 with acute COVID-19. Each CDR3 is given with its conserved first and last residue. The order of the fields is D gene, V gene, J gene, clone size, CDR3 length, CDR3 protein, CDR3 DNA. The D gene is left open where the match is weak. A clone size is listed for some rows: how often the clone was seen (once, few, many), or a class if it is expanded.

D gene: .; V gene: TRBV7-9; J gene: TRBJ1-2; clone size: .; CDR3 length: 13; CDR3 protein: CASSFKPNYGYTF; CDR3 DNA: TGTGCCAGCAGCTTCAAGCCTAACTATGGCTACACCTTC
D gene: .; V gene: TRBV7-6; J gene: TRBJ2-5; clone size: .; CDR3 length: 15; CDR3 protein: CASSQPPGIGETQYF; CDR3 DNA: TGTGCCAGCAGCCAACCCCCAGGGATTGGGGAGACCCAGTACTTC
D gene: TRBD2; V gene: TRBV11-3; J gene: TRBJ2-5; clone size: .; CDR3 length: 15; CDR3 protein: CASSFRLAGEETQYF; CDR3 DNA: TGTGCCAGCAGCTTCAGACTAGCGGGAGAGGAGACCCAGTACTTC
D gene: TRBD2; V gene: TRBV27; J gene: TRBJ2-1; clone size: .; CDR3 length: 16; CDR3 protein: CASSSPVSGGRNEQFF; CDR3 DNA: TGTGCCAGCAGTTCCCCGGTTAGCGGGGGGAGAAATGAGCAGTTCTTC
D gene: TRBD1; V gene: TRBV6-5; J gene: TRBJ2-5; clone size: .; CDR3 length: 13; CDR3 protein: CASSRQGLETQYF; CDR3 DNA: TGTGCCAGCAGCAGACAGGGGTTGGAGACCCAGTACTTC
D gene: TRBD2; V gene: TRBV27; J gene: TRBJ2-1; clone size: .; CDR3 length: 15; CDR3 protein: CASSTRSGSYNEQFF; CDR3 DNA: TGTGCCAGCAGTACTCGAAGCGGGAGTTACAATGAGCAGTTCTTC
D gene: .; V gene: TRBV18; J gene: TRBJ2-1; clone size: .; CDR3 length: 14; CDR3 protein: CASSPPSVGGEQFF; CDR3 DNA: TGTGCCAGCTCACCTCCTAGCGTAGGCGGTGAGCAGTTCTTC
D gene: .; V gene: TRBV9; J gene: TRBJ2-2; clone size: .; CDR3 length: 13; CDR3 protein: CASSDRVASELFF; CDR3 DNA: TGTGCCAGCAGCGACCGGGTTGCGTCAGAGCTGTTTTTT
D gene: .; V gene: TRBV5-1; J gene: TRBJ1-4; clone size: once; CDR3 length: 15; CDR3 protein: CASSLGGGGDEKLFF; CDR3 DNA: TGTGCCAGCAGCTTGGGCGGGGGCGGCGATGAAAAACTGTTTTTT
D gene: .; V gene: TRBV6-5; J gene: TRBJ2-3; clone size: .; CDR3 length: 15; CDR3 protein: CASSVAAPNTDTQYF; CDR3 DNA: TGTGCCAGCAGCGTAGCGGCCCCAAACACAGATACGCAGTATTTT
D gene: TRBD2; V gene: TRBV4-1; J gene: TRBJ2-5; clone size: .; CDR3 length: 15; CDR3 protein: CASSQESLGRETQYF; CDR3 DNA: TGCGCCAGCAGCCAAGAATCGCTCGGGAGGGAGACCCAGTACTTC
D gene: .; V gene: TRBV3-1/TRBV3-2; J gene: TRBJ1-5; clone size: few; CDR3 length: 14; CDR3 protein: CASSPRGREQPQHF; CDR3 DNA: TGTGCCAGCAGCCCACGGGGAAGGGAACAGCCCCAGCATTTT
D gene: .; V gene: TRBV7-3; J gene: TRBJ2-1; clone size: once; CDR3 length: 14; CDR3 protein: CASSFPGVLNEQFF; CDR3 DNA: TGTGCCAGCAGCTTCCCGGGAGTACTTAATGAGCAGTTCTTC
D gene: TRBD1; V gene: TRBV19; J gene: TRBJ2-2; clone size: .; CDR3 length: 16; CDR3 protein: CASTKYQDREKGELFF; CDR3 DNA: TGTGCCAGTACCAAGTATCAGGACAGGGAAAAGGGGGAGCTGTTTTTT
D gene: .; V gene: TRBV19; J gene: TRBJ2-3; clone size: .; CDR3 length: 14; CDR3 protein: CASRSGHRTDTQYF; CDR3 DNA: TGTGCCAGTAGATCGGGACATCGCACAGATACGCAGTATTTT
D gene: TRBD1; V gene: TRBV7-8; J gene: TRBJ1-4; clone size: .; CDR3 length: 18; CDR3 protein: CASSARRTGSVLNEKLFF; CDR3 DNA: TGTGCCAGCAGCGCGAGAAGGACAGGGTCGGTCTTAAATGAAAAACTGTTTTTT
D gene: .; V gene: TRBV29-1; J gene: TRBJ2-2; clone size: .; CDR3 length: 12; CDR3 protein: CSVERNSGELFF; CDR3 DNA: TGCAGCGTTGAGAGGAACTCCGGGGAGCTGTTTTTT
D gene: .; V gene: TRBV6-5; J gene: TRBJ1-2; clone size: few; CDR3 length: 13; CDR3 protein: CASRRLRGSGYTF; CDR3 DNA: TGTGCCAGCAGACGCCTCAGGGGTTCGGGCTACACCTTC
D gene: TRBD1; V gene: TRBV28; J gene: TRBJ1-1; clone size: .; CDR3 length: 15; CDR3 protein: CASRPPTGGDDEAFF; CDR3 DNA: TGTGCCAGCAGACCCCCGACAGGGGGTGATGATGAAGCTTTCTTT
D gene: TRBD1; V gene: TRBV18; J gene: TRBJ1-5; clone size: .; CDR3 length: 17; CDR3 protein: CASSPGQGPYSNQPQHF; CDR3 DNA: TGTGCCAGCTCACCGGGACAGGGGCCTTATAGCAATCAGCCCCAGCATTTT
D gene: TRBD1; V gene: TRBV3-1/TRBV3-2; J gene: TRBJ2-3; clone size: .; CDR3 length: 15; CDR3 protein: CASRAWTGDTDTQYF; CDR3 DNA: TGTGCCAGCAGGGCTTGGACAGGGGACACAGATACGCAGTATTTT
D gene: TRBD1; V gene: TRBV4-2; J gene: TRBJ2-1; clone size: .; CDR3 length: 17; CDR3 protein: CASSQDPQGASYNEQFF; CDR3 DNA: TGTGCCAGCAGCCAAGATCCTCAGGGGGCCTCCTACAATGAGCAGTTCTTC
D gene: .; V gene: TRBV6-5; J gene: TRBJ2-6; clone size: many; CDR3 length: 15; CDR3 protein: CASTRGVTGANVLTF; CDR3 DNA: TGTGCCAGCACCCGAGGTGTGACTGGGGCCAACGTCCTGACTTTC
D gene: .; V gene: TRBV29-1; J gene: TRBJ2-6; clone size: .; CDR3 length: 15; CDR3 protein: CSVEGLGSGANVLTF; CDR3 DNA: TGCAGCGTTGAAGGTCTCGGGTCTGGGGCCAACGTCCTGACTTTC
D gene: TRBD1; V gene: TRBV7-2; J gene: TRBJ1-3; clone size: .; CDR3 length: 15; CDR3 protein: CASSLDRGHGNTIYF; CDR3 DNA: TGTGCCAGCAGCTTAGACAGGGGGCATGGAAACACCATATATTTT
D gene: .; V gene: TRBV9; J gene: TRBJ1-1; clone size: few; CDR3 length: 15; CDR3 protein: CASSVARGYGTEAFF; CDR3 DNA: TGTGCCAGCAGCGTAGCTCGGGGGTATGGCACTGAAGCTTTCTTT
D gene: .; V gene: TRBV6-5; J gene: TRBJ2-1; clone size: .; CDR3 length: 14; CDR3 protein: CASRTDRLNNEQFF; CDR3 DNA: TGTGCCAGCAGGACAGACAGGCTAAACAATGAGCAGTTCTTC
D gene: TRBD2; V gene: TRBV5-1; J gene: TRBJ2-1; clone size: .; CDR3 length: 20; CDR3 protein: CASRGIRDRGLAGDYNEQFF; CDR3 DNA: TGCGCCAGCAGGGGGATCCGGGACAGGGGACTAGCGGGAGATTACAATGAGCAGTTCTTC
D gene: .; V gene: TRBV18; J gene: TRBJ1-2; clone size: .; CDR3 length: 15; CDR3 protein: CASSPPSSGNYGYTF; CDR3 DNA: TGTGCCAGCTCACCTCCAAGTTCGGGAAACTATGGCTACACCTTC
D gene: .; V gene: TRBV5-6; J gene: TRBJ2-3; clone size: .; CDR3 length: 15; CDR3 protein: CASSLMGLGADTQYF; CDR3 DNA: TGTGCCAGCAGCTTAATGGGACTTGGCGCAGATACGCAGTATTTT
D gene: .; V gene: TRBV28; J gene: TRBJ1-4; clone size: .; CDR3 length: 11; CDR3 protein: CATRSPAKLFF; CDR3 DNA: TGTGCGACGAGGTCACCCGCAAAACTGTTTTTT
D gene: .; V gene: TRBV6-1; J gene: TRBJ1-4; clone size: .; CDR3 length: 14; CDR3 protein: CASSESGGGYKLFF; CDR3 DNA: TGTGCCAGCAGTGAATCTGGGGGGGGGTACAAACTGTTTTTT
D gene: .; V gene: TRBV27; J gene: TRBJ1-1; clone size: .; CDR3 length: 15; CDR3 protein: CASSLTTRIQAEAFF; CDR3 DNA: TGTGCCAGCAGTCTAACGACCCGAATACAGGCTGAAGCTTTCTTT
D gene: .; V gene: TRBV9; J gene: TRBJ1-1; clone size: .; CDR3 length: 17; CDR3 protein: CASSVATAVGVNTEAFF; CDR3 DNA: TGTGCCAGCAGCGTAGCGACTGCGGTCGGGGTGAACACTGAAGCTTTCTTT
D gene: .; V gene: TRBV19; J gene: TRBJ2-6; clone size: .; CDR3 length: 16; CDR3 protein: CASSPGHPSGANVLTF; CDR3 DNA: TGTGCCAGTAGTCCGGGACATCCCTCTGGGGCCAACGTCCTGACTTTC
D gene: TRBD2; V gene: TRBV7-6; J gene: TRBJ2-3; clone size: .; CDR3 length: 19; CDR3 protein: CASSLVPENTSGREDTQYF; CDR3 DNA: TGTGCCAGCAGCTTAGTTCCCGAAAATACTAGCGGGAGGGAAGATACGCAGTATTTT
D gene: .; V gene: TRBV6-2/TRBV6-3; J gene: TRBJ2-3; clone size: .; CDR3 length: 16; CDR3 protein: CASSSPITGPTDTQYF; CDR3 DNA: TGTGCCAGCAGTAGCCCCATTACGGGTCCCACAGATACGCAGTATTTT
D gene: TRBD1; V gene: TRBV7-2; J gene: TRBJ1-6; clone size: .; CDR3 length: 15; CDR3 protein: CASRPGQGGNSPLHF; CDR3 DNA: TGTGCCAGCAGACCGGGACAGGGCGGCAATTCACCCCTCCACTTT
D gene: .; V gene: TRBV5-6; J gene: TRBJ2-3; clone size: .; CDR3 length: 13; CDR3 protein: CASSRGLGDTQYF; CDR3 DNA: TGTGCCAGTAGTAGGGGGTTGGGAGATACGCAGTATTTT
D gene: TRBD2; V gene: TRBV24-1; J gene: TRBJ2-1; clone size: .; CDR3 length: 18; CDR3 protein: CATSPGLAGGNSYNEQFF; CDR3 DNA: TGTGCCACCAGCCCGGGACTAGCGGGAGGTAATTCCTACAATGAGCAGTTCTTC
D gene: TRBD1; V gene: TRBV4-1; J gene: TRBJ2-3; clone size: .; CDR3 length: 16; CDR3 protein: CASSQGDRGSTDTQYF; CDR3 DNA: TGCGCCAGCAGCCAGGGGGACAGGGGAAGCACAGATACGCAGTATTTT
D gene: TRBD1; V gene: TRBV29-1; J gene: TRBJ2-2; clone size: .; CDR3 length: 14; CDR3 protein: CSVWWTGGTGELFF; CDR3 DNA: TGCAGCGTTTGGTGGACAGGGGGGACCGGGGAGCTGTTTTTT
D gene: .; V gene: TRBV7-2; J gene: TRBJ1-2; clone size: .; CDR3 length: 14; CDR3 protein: CASSLVPGSYGYTF; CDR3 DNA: TGTGCCAGCAGCTTAGTTCCAGGGTCGTATGGCTACACCTTC
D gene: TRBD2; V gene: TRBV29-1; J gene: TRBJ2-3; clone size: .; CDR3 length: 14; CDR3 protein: CSLRGRAFPDTQYF; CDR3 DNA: TGCAGCTTGCGAGGGAGGGCCTTCCCAGATACGCAGTATTTT
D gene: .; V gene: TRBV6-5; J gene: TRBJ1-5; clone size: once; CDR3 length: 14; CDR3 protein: CASSRVLGNQPQHF; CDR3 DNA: TGTGCCAGCAGCAGGGTTTTAGGCAATCAGCCCCAGCATTTT
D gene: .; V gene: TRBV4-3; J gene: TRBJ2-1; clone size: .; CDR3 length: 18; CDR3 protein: CASSQDLGFIASVHEQFF; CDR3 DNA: TGCGCCAGCAGCCAAGATCTTGGTTTCATAGCAAGTGTTCATGAGCAGTTCTTC
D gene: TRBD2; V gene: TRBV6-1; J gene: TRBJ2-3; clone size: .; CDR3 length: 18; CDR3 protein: CASSAAASGGRGTDTQYF; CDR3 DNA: TGTGCCAGCAGTGCGGCGGCTAGCGGGGGAAGGGGAACAGATACGCAGTATTTT